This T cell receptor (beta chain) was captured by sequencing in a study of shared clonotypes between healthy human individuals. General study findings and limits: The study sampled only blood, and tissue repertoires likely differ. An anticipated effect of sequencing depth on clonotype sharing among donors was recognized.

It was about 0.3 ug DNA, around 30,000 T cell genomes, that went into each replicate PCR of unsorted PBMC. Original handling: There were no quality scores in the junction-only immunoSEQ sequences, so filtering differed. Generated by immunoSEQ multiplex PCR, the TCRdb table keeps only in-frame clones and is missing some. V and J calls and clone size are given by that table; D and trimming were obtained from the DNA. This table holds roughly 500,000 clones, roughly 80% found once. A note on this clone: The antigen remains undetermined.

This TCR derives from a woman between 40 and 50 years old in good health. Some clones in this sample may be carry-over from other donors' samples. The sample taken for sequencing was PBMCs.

CDR3 bases: TGCGCCAGCAGCCAAGTAACCCGGGGGCTAAAGGATGGCTACACCTTC. Protein sequence: CASSQVTRGLKDGYTF. The chain links TRBV4-1 to TRBJ1-2, with a tentative D call TRBD1 (6 bases). V lost 1 base, J lost 6 bases, and 18 bases lay in between. This CDR3 comprises 16 residues. CDR1 and CDR2 from the germline V gene are MGHRA and YSYEKL.